The 3 T cell receptor beta chains below all came from one sample that was sequenced in a study of cytomegalovirus exposure and HLA in healthy donors. PCR involved 60 Vbeta and 13 Jbeta primers. The table came from immunoSEQ multiplex PCR; TCRdb's copy has only in-frame clones and leaves some out. The sample gives around 200,000 clones, around 88% of which show up once; around 0.31% is in the top ten. Sample: PBMCs. These receptors all stem from a woman in her 30s in good health and CMV-seronegative.

The rearrangement uses TRBV7-9 and TRBJ2-1; 13 positions match TRBD2. Germline CDR1 reads SEHNR; CDR2 reads FQNEAQ (reference sequence). V dropped 5 bases and J dropped 1; count of bases not matched to a gene: 8. The CDR3 runs 18 residues. Written as DNA, the CDR3 is TGTGCCAGCAGCCCTCGGACTAGCGGGGGTGTATCCTACAATGAGCAGTTCTTC. This encodes CASSPRTSGGVSYNEQFF.

Notes on this clone: An end of the junction does not agree with germline; a read error may underlie this. This chain uses TRBV7-7 with TRBJ2-5, with D perhaps TRBD2 (6 bases). The CDR3 spans 18 residues. The germline V gene encodes CDR1 SSHAT and CDR2 FNYEAQ (reference sequence). CDR3 bases: TGTGCTAGCAGCTTAAGTGTGGGTGCGGCGGGGAATCAAGAGACCCAGTACTTC. This sequence encodes CASSLSVGAAGNQETQYF.

The J gene is TRBJ1-1, the V gene TRBV2; TRBD1 might be the D (6 bases). The CDR3 spans 15 residues. The germline CDR1 and CDR2 sequences are SNHLY and FYNNEI. V was shortened by 2 bases and J by 8 bases, with 18 bases between the two germline ends. Written as DNA, the CDR3 is TGTGCCAGCAGTGAAAGGGCCAGGGGATACGGCGAAGCTTTCTTT. This gives the protein CASSERARGYGEAFF.